Listed below are T cell receptor beta chains from one sample, sequenced in a study of shared clonotypes between healthy human individuals. Measured with immunoSEQ multiplex PCR; TCRdb has only the in-frame clones, and not every one. The table has roughly 2.1 million clones, approximately 94% seen once. Sequenced input: naive CD8+ T cells from PBMCs. Every receptor here comes from a young man in good health. Some clones in this sample may be carry-over from other donors' samples. CDR3s include the opening cysteine and the closing phenylalanine or tryptophan. D genes are given only for firm matches. Not every row has a clone size; where given, it reads once, few, many or a size class.

TRBJ2-7	.	few	TRBV27	CASGAHEQYF	TGTGCCAGCGGGGCCCACGAGCAGTACTTC
TRBJ2-2	.	.	TRBV9	CASSGGGTTNTGELFF	TGTGCCAGCAGCGGCGGCGGGACAACGAACACCGGGGAGCTGTTTTTT
TRBJ2-5	.	.	TRBV28	CASGPRHPNRDLYQETQYF	TGTGCCAGCGGCCCCCGTCATCCTAACCGGGACTTGTACCAAGAGACCCAGTACTTC
TRBJ1-1	.	.	TRBV28	CASSLYSSGDVNTEAFF	TGTGCCAGCAGTTTATACTCATCGGGGGACGTGAACACTGAAGCTTTCTTT
TRBJ1-1	.	.	TRBV6-6	CASRLDPGAFF	TGTGCCAGCAGGCTGGACCCTGGGGCTTTCTTT
TRBJ2-7	TRBD2	.	TRBV29-1	CSVVGGRGYEQYF	TGCAGCGTTGTGGGCGGGAGGGGCTACGAGCAGTACTTC
TRBJ1-1	TRBD1	.	TRBV6-1	CASSDRPGTGVDTEAFF	TGTGCCAGCAGTGACCGTCCCGGGACAGGGGTGGACACTGAAGCTTTCTTT
TRBJ2-7	TRBD2	.	TRBV28	CASRSGLAVPEQYF	TGTGCCAGCAGGAGTGGACTAGCGGTCCCCGAGCAGTACTTC
TRBJ2-7	.	.	TRBV2	CASRERSSYEQYF	TGTGCCAGCAGGGAGAGGTCGTCCTACGAGCAGTACTTC
TRBJ1-5	.	.	TRBV19	CASSQPRDGNQPQHF	TGTGCCAGTAGCCAGCCCCGGGACGGCAATCAGCCCCAGCATTTT
TRBJ2-1	TRBD2	.	TRBV9	CASSGPTSGSREQFF	TGTGCCAGCAGCGGACCGACTAGCGGGAGTCGTGAGCAGTTCTTC
TRBJ2-1	.	.	TRBV28	CASSPRMSSYNEQFF	TGTGCCAGCAGTCCCAGGATGAGCTCCTACAATGAGCAGTTCTTC
TRBJ1-5	.	.	TRBV28	CASSHKLTDPGNQPQHF	TGTGCCAGCAGTCATAAACTCACCGACCCAGGCAATCAGCCCCAGCATTTT
TRBJ1-3	.	.	TRBV7-6	CASSSPGVGNTIYF	TGTGCCAGCAGCTCCCCCGGGGTAGGAAACACCATATATTTT
TRBJ2-6	TRBD1	.	TRBV19	CASSIDLFRGNGANVLTF	TGTGCCAGTAGTATAGATCTATTCAGGGGGAATGGGGCCAACGTCCTGACTTTC
TRBJ2-4	.	.	TRBV9	CASSVQGGNIQYF	TGTGCCAGCAGCGTACAGGGTGGGAACATTCAGTACTTC
TRBJ2-7	TRBD2	.	TRBV7-9	CASSLVASGSYEQYF	TGTGCCAGCAGCTTAGTGGCTAGCGGATCCTACGAGCAGTACTTC
TRBJ2-7	TRBD2	.	TRBV28	CASSLQFGSTDREGTSAYEQYF	TGTGCCAGCAGTTTACAGTTCGGGAGTACCGACAGGGAGGGGACTAGCGCCTACGAGCAGTACTTC
TRBJ2-7	TRBD2	.	TRBV7-6	CASSLARGASYEQYF	TGTGCCAGCAGCTTAGCGCGGGGGGCCTCCTACGAGCAGTACTTC
TRBJ2-1	TRBD1	.	TRBV28	CASSGRGLNEQFF	TGTGCCAGCAGTGGCAGGGGGCTCAATGAGCAGTTCTTC
TRBJ2-7	TRBD2	.	TRBV27	CASSTGAGGYEQYF	TGTGCCAGCAGTACGGGAGCGGGAGGCTACGAGCAGTACTTC
TRBJ1-1	.	few	TRBV6-5	CASSARQMNTEAFF	TGTGCCAGCAGTGCAAGACAGATGAACACTGAAGCTTTCTTT
TRBJ2-7	TRBD2	.	TRBV19	CASSIDLGTTSYEQYF	TGTGCCAGTAGTATAGACCTCGGGACTACCTCCTACGAGCAGTACTTC
TRBJ2-7	.	.	TRBV30	CAWSGASYEQYF	TGTGCCTGGAGCGGGGCTTCCTACGAGCAGTACTTC
TRBJ1-1	TRBD1	.	TRBV4-2	CASSQYRGPSNTEAFF	TGTGCCAGCAGCCAATACAGGGGGCCAAGCAACACTGAAGCTTTCTTT
TRBJ2-3	.	.	TRBV11-2	CASTLWKDTQYF	TGTGCCAGCACCCTGTGGAAAGATACGCAGTATTTT
TRBJ1-1	.	once	TRBV15	CATSRDWMNTEAFF	TGTGCCACCAGCAGAGATTGGATGAACACTGAAGCTTTCTTT